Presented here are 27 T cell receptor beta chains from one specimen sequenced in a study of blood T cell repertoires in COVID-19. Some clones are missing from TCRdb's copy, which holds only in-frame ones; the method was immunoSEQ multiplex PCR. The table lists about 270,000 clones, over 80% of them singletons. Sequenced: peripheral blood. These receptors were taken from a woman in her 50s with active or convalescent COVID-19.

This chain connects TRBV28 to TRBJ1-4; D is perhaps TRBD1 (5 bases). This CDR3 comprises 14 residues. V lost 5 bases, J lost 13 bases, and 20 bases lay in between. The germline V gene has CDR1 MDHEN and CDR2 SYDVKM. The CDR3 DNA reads TGTGCCAGCAGTCGCGGGGGTAGAGTGGTAGGACTGTTTTTT. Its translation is CASSRGGRVVGLFF. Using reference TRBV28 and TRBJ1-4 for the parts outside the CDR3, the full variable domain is DVKVTQSSRYLVKRTGEKVFLECVQDMDHENMFWYRQDPGLGLRLIYFSYDVKMKEKGDIPEGYSVSREKKERFSLILESASTNQTSMYLCASSRGGRVVGLFFGSGTQLSVL.

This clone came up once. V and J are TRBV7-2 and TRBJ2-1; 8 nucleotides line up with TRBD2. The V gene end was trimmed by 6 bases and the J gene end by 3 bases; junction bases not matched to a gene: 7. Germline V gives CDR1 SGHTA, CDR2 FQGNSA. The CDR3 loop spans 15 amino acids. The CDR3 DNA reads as TGTGCCAGCAGTCGAACCGGGACTAGCTACAATGAGCAGTTCTTC. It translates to CASSRTGTSYNEQFF. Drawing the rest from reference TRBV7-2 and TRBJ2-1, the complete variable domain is GAGVSQSPSNKVTEKGKDVELRCDPISGHTALYWYRQSLGQGLEFLIYFQGNSAPDKSGLPSDRFSAERTGGSVSTLTIQRTQQEDSAVYLCASSRTGTSYNEQFFGPGTRLTVL.

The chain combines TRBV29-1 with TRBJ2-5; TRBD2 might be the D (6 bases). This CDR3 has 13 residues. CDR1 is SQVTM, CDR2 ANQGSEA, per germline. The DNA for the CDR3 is TGCAACGTCGGTGGCGGGATCCAAGAGACCCAGTACTTC. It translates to CNVGGGIQETQYF. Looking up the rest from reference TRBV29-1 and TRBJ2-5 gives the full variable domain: SAVISQKPSRDICQRGTSLTIQCQVDSQVTMMFWYRQQPGQSLTLIATANQGSEATYESGFVIDKFPISRPNLTFSTLTVSNMSPEDSSIYLCNVGGGIQETQYFGPGTRLLVL.

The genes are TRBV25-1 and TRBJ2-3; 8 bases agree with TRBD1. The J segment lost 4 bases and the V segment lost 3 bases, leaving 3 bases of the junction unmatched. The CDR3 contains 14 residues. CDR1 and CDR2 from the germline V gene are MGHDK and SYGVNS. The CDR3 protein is CASSEDRASDTQYF. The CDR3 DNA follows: TGTGCCAGCAGTGAGGACAGGGCATCAGATACGCAGTATTTT.

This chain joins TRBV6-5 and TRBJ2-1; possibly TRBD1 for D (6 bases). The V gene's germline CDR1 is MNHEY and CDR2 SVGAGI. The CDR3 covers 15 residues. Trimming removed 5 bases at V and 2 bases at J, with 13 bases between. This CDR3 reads CASSRTVKTYNEQFF. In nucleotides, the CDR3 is TGTGCCAGCAGTCGGACAGTAAAGACCTACAATGAGCAGTTCTTC.

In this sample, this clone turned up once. CDR3 protein: CASSPAQGETQYF. The CDR3 DNA is TGCGCCAGCAGCCCCGCACAGGGAGAGACCCAGTACTTC. V gene TRBV5-1 combines with J gene TRBJ2-5, with a possible D match to TRBD1 (6 bases). The germline CDR1 and CDR2 sequences are SGHRS and YFSETQ. The CDR3 totals 13 residues. Trimming shortened V by 4 bases and J by 4 bases, and 11 bases separated the two germline ends.

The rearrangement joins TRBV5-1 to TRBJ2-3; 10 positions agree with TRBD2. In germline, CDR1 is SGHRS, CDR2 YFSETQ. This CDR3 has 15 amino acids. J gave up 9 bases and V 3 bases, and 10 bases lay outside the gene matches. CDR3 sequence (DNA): TGCGCCAGCAGCTCAAGTCGGCTAGCGGGAGAGACGCAGTATTTT. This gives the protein CASSSSRLAGETQYF.

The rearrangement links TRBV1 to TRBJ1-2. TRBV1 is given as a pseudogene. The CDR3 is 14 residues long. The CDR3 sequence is CTSSQGLGNYGYTF. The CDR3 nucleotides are TGCACCAGCAGCCAAGGACTGGGTAACTATGGCTACACCTTC.

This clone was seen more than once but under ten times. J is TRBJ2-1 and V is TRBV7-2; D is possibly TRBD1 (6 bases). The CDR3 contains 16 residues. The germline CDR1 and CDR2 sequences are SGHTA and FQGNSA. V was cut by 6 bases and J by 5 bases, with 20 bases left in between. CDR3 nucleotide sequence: TGTGCCAGCAGTCACGCAGGGGCAGCGCCCAACAATGAGCAGTTCTTC. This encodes CASSHAGAAPNNEQFF.

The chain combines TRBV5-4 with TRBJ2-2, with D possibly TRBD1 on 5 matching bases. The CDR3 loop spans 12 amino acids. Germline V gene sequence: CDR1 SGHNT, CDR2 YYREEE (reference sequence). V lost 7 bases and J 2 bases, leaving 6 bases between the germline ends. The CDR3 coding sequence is TGTGCCAGCGGGGCTAACACCGGGGAGCTGTTTTTT. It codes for CASGANTGELFF.

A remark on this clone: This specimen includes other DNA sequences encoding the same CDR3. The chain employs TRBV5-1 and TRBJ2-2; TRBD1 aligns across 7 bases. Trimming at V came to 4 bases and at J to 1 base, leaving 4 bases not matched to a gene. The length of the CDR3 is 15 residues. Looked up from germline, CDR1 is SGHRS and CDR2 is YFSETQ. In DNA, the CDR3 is TGCGCCAGCAGCCCCCGGACAGGGAACACCGGGGAGCTGTTTTTT. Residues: CASSPRTGNTGELFF.

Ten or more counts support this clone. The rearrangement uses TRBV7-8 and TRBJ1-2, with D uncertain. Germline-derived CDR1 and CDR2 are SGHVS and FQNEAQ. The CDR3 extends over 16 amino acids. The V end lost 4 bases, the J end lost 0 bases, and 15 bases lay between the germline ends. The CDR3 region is CASSSDPGETNYGYTF. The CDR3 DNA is TGTGCCAGCAGCTCCGATCCGGGAGAGACTAACTATGGCTACACCTTC.

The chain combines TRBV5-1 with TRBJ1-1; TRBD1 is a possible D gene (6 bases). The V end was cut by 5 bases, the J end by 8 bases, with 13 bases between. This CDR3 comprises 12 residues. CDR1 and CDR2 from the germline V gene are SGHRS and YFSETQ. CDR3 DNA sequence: TGCGCCAGCAGGAATACAGGGTTAGAAGCTTTCTTT. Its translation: CASRNTGLEAFF.

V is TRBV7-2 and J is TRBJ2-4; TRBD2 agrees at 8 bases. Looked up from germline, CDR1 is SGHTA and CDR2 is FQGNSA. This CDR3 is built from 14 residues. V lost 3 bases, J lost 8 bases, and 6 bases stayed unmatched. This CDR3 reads CASSFRSGKDIQYF. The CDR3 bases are TGTGCCAGCAGCTTTCGTAGCGGGAAGGACATTCAGTACTTC.

The CDR3 sequence is CASSPAGDEKLFF. In DNA form, the CDR3 reads TGTGCCAGCAGCCCCGCAGGGGATGAAAAACTGTTTTTT. V is TRBV7-8 and J is TRBJ1-4; TRBD1 might be the D (6 bases). Trimming left V 5 bases short and J 6 bases short, with 10 bases between. The CDR3 contains 13 residues. Germline assignment: CDR1 SGHVS and CDR2 FQNEAQ.

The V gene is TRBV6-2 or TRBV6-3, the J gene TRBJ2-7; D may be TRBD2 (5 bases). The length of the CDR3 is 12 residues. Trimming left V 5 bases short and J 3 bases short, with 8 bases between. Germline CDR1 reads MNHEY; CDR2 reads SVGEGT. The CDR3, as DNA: TGTGCCAGCAGTCCCAGCGGCTACGAGCAGTACTTC. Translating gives CASSPSGYEQYF.

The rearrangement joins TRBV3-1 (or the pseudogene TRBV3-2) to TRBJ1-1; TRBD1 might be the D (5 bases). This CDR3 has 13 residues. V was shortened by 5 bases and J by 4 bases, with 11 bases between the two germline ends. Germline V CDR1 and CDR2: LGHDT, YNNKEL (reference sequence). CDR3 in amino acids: CASSAPGLTEAFF. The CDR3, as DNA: TGTGCCAGCAGCGCTCCAGGGCTCACTGAAGCTTTCTTT.

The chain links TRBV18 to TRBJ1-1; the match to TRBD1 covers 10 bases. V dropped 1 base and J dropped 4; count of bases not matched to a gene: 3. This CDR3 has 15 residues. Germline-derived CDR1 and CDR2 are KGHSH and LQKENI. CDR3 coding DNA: TGTGCCAGCTCACCACGACAGGGGGCATCCACTGAAGCTTTCTTT. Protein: CASSPRQGASTEAFF.

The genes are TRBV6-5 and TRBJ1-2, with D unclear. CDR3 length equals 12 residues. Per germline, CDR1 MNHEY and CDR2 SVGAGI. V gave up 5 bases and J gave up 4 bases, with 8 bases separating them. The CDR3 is CASSLGSYGYTF. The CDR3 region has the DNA TGTGCCAGCAGTCTAGGGAGCTATGGCTACACCTTC.

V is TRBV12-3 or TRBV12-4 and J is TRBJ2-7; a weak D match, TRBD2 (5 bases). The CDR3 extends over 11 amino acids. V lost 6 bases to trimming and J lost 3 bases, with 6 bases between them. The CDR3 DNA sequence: TGTGCCAGCAGCCGGGACTACGAGCAGTACTTC. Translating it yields CASSRDYEQYF.

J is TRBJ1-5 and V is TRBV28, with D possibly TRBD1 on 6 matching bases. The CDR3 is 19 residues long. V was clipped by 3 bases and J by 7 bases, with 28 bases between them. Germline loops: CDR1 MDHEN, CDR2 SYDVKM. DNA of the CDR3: TGTGCCAGCAGTTTCGTCGGGTTGCTAGGGGGAGTGGCGCACCAGCCCCAGCATTTT. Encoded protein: CASSFVGLLGGVAHQPQHF.

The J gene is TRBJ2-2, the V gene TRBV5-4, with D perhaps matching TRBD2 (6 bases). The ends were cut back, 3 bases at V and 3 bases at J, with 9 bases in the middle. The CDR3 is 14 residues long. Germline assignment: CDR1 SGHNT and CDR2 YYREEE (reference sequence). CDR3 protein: CASSSGGDTGELFF. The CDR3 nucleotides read TGTGCCAGCAGCTCCGGCGGGGACACCGGGGAGCTGTTTTTT.

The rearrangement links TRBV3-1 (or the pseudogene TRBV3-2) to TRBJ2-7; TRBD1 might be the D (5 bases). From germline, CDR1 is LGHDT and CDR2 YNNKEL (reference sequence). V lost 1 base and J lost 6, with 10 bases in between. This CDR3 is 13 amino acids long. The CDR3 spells CASSQVDRGEQYF. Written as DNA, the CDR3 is TGTGCCAGCAGCCAAGTTGATAGGGGCGAGCAGTACTTC.

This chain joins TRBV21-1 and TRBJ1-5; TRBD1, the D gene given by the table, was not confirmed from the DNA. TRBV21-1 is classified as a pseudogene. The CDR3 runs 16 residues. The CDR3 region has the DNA TGTGCCCGCCGGAGGACAGGGGGCAATAGCAATCAGCCCCAGCATTTT. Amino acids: CARRRTGGNSNQPQHF.

CDR3 sequence: CASSFWRYEQYF. CDR3 DNA: TGTGCCAGCAGTTTCTGGAGGTACGAGCAGTACTTC. This chain uses TRBV12-3 or TRBV12-4 with TRBJ2-7, with D maybe TRBD2 (5 bases). Trimming removed 3 bases from V and 4 bases from J, with 7 bases in between. The CDR3 has 12 amino acids.

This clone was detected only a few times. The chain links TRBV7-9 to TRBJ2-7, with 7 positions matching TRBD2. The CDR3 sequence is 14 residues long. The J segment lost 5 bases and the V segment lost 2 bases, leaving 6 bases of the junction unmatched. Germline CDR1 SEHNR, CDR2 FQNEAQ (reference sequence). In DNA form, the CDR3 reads TGTGCCAGCAGCTTAAGCGGACTAGGGAACGAGCAGTACTTC. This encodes CASSLSGLGNEQYF.

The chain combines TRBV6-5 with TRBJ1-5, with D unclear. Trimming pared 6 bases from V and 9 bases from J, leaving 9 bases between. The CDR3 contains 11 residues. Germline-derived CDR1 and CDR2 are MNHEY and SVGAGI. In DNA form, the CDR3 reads TGTGCCAGCAGCGCCGGGTTGCCCCAGCATTTT. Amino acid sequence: CASSAGLPQHF.